This entry lists 10 T cell receptor beta chains sequenced from one sample in a study of T cell responses to AZD1222 COVID-19 vaccine. Profiled with immunoSEQ multiplex PCR; TCRdb holds only in-frame clones, not every one. The table shows 90,000 to 150,000 clones, with 85% to 90% occurring only once. The sequencing used peripheral blood, collected on day 0 of AZD1222 vaccination. These receptors were collected from an adult in good health.

This clone came up once. DNA of the CDR3: TGTGCCTGGAGTGGATACAGCAGCTCTGGAAACACCATATATTTT. It yields the protein CAWSGYSSSGNTIYF. This chain links TRBV30 with TRBJ1-3; D unresolved. V shed 1 base and J shed 0 bases, with 10 bases lying between them. The CDR3 sequence is 15 residues long. Germline V gives CDR1 GTSNPN, CDR2 SVGIG (reference sequence).

The V call is TRBV27, the J call TRBJ1-1; unclear D gene. Trimming stripped 7 bases from V and 2 bases from J, with 20 bases between. Germline V gene lookup returns CDR1 MNHEY and CDR2 SMNVEV (reference sequence). This CDR3 is built from 16 residues. CDR3 sequence reads: CASTRHTPNPNTEAFF. The CDR3 DNA reads TGTGCCAGCACCCGCCACACACCCAACCCCAACACTGAAGCTTTCTTT.

The rearrangement uses TRBV6-5 and TRBJ1-6; D possibly corresponds to TRBD1 (5 bases). The CDR3 has 13 residues. V gave up 5 bases and J gave up 9 bases, with 11 bases separating them. CDR1 is MNHEY and CDR2 is SVGAGI in the germline V gene. The CDR3 sequence: CASSPGTGSPLHF. The CDR3 bases are TGTGCCAGCAGTCCCGGGACGGGTTCACCCCTCCACTTT.

CDR3 bases: TGTGCCAGCAGCGTAGCCGAGACCAATACGCAGTATTTT. Translation gives CASSVAETNTQYF. The chain uses TRBV9 and TRBJ2-3, with no clear D. Trimming removed 0 bases at V and 7 bases at J, with 9 bases between. Germline loops: CDR1 SGDLS, CDR2 YYNGEE. CDR3 length: 13 amino acids.

The CDR3 DNA sequence: TGTGCCAGCAGCCTGAGTCCCCTTTGGCACGAGCAGTACTTC. Its protein product is CASSLSPLWHEQYF. The chain has TRBV14 and TRBJ2-7, with unresolved D. The CDR3 extends over 14 amino acids. Trimming removed 4 bases from V and 5 bases from J, with 15 bases in between. Germline CDR1 reads SGHDN; CDR2 reads FVKESK.

The genes are TRBV2 and TRBJ2-3; 8 bases map to TRBD2. The CDR3 sequence is 16 residues long. V trimming: 6 bases; J trimming: 1 base; junction bases outside the gene matches: 9. CDR1 SNHLY and CDR2 FYNNEI come from the germline V gene. CDR3 sequence reads: CASRDITRGGTDTQYF. In nucleotides, the CDR3 is TGTGCCAGCAGAGACATTACGCGGGGGGGCACAGATACGCAGTATTTT.

The chain links TRBV4-3 to TRBJ2-4; the D call may be TRBD1 or TRBD2 (5 bases each). The germline V and J ends were trimmed by 3 bases and 12 bases, with 15 bases remaining between them. The germline V gene has CDR1 LGHNA and CDR2 YSLEER. This CDR3 comprises 13 residues. CDR3 sequence: CASSQNRDPRQYF. The CDR3 nucleotides are TGCGCCAGCAGCCAGAACCGGGACCCCCGTCAGTACTTC.

Concerning this clone: Mismatch with germline at one junction end may stem from a read error. In DNA form, the CDR3 reads TGTGCCAGCAGCCAGGATAGCCATCAGCCCCAGCATTTT. Amino acid sequence: CASSQDSHQPQHF. The rearrangement uses TRBV11-2 and TRBJ1-5; D not resolved. In germline, CDR1 is SGHAT, CDR2 FQNNGV. The CDR3 loop spans 13 amino acids.

V usage is TRBV4-3 and J usage is TRBJ1-6, with TRBD1 as a possible D gene (6 bases). The CDR3 consists of 16 residues. Germline loops: CDR1 LGHNA, CDR2 YSLEER. V was trimmed by 2 bases and J by 6 bases, leaving 14 bases between them. CDR3 nucleotide sequence: TGCGCCAGCAGCCAACAGGGGTTCCCTCCTAATTCACCCCTCCACTTT. This codes for CASSQQGFPPNSPLHF.

The J gene is TRBJ2-1, the V gene TRBV5-4; 10 nucleotides align to TRBD1. This CDR3 is built from 14 residues. Germline-derived CDR1 and CDR2 are SGHNT and YYREEE (reference sequence). The junction had 5 bases not matched to a gene; V was cut back by 5 bases and J by 6 bases. The CDR3 protein is CASSSRTGGNEQFF. The CDR3 DNA is TGTGCCAGCAGTTCGCGGACAGGGGGCAATGAGCAGTTCTTC.